This TCR beta chain was profiled in a study of tissue T cells after allogeneic stem cell transplantation (dated by TCRdb to 2022 to 2024). In the study overall: The study profiled TCR beta repertoires in many tissues obtained from research autopsies of patients with and without GVHD, and also in mouse models of GVHD. The human part of the study was a prospective observational study with no blinding and no randomization.

Beyond this particular receptor, the publication reports: In both patients and mice, only a limited portion of the TCR repertoire detected in tissues was captured by blood and spleen T cells. Within patients, how anatomically similar tissues were was a major factor shaping TCR repertoire composition, regardless of disease or transplant status. The patient cohort was small and varied clinically, and sampling depth was recognized as a limitation. Which tissue TCRs were alloreactive or antigen-specific was not determined in the study, and some clones might have been persisting host cells. Few T cell clones were found to be shared across patients, but shared repertoire signatures across patients were revealed in a tissue-specific fashion by motif-based clustering.

This clone has only a few counts. The antigen it binds to is not known. The species here is mouse, which means the gene names and germline sequences are mouse ones. The read is 1 residue too short to cover the CDR3 end, so that end is filled in from the germline J gene. The time point label, as the study defines it: mouse harvest day 7 after allogeneic transplant. Mouse grafts consisting of 10^7 T-cell-depleted bone marrow cells combined with 10^6 splenic CD5+ T cells were administered by tail vein injection. A major MHC-mismatch B6 (H2b) into BALB/c (H2d) model was used to model mouse GVHD, and tissues were profiled at day 7 or 14. On day 7 or 14 post-transplant, mouse tissues and retro-orbital blood were harvested with separate sterile tools for each animal, and livers were flushed beforehand. Before genomic DNA isolation with the DNeasy Blood & Tissue Kit, mouse tissues were minced with razor blades in buffered saline.

The library was made by the immunoSEQ multiplex PCR assay. Adaptive Biotechnologies performed TCRbeta CDR3 sequencing at survey depth and reported CDR3 sequences, V/J genes, productive frequency, and template counts. TCR beta CDR3 regions were amplified from genomic DNA instead of RNA. Turning to the authors' computational methods: Jensen-Shannon divergence was used to quantify pairwise repertoire overlap between tissues, with a value of 1 meaning complete divergence and a value of 0 meaning identical repertoires. Tissues were clustered by single-linkage agglomerative hierarchical clustering of pairwise JSD values and displayed as dendrograms. All patient samples were analyzed with GLIPH2 using simulation_depth 1000, kmer_min_depth 3 and cdr3_length_cutoff 8, and only groups containing more than two unique CDR3s were kept. A standardized tissue-overlap score extrapolated Jaccard GLIPH-group overlap across patients to a standard repertoire size of 1000 clones. Linear mixed-effect models, with tissue as a fixed effect and individual as a random effect, were used to test how diversity related to clinical or experimental variables. This is the immuneACCESS table as TCRdb keeps it, with only in-frame sequences that have V and J called. A part of the clones is gone; compared with another copy, unresolved V genes explain less than half, and the rest is unexplained. The DNA was the basis for D and trimming; V, J and clone size are from that table. The sample table contains several thousand clones; only one count was recorded for approximately 47% of them. Approximately 7.8% of the sample is in the top ten clones.

Spanning cysteine to phenylalanine, the CDR3 consists of 17 amino acids. The CDR3 was read in part: 48 bases, with the frame set at base 1. V is cut by 1 base and J by 0 bases, and the space between the germline ends is 15 bases. From a lookup of the germline V gene (reference sequence), CDR1 and CDR2 are LGHNA and YNLKQL. The rearranged segments are TRBV5 and TRBJ1-2; TRBD1 is perhaps the D gene, given 5 matching bases. Sequencing was carried out using gut tissue. The TCR sequence derives from a female BALB/c mouse given C57BL/6 T cells with graft-versus-host disease after an allogeneic hematopoietic cell transplant. Here the CDR3 is given as CASSQGPERGANSDYTF. CDR3 DNA (partial): TGTGCCAGCAGCCAAGGCCCCGAGCGGGGGGCAAACTCCGACTACACC.